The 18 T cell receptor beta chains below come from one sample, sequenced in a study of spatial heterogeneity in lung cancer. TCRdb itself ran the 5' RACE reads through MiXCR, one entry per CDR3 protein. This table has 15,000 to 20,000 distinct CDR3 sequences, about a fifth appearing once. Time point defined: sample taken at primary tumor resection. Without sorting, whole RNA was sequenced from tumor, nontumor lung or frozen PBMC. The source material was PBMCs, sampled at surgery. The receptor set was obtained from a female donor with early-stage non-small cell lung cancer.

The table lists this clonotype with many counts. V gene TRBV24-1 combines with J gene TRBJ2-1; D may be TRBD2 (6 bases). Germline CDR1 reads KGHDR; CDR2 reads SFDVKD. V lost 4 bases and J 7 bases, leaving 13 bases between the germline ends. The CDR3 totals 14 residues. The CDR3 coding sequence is TGTGCCACCAGTGACGGACGGGAGTATAATGAGCAGTTCTTC. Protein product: CATSDGREYNEQFF.

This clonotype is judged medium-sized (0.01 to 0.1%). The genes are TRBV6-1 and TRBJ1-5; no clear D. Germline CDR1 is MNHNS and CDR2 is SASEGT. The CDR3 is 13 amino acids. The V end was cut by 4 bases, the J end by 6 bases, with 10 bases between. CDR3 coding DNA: TGTGCCAGCAGTGTGGCAGAAGCTCAGCCCCAGCATTTT. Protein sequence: CASSVAEAQPQHF.

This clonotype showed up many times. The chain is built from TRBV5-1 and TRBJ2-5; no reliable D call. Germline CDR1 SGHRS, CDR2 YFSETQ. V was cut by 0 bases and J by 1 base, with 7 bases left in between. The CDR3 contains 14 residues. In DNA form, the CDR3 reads TGCGCCAGCAGCTTGGTGGGCAGCCAAGAGACCCAGTACTTC. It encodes CASSLVGSQETQYF.

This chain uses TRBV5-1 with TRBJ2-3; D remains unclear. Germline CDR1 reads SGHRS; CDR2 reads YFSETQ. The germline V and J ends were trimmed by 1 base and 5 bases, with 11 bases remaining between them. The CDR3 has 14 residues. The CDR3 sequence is CASSLSPPVDTQYF. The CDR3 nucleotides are TGCGCCAGCAGCTTGTCTCCGCCAGTAGATACGCAGTATTTT.

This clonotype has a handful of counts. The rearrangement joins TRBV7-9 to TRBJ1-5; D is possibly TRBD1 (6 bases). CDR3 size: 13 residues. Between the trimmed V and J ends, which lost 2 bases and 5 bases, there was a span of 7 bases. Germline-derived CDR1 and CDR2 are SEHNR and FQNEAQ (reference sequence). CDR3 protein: CASSLPGDQPQHF. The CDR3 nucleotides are TGTGCCAGCAGCTTACCAGGGGATCAGCCCCAGCATTTT.

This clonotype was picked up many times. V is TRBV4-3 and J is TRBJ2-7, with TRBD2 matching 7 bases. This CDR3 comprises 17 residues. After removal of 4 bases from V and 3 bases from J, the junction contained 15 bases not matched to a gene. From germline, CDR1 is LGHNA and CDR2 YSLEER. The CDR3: CASSPQPLGEGDYEQYF. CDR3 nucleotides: TGCGCCAGCAGCCCCCAGCCCTTGGGGGAGGGAGACTACGAGCAGTACTTC.

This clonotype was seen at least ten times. CDR3 loop: CASSLALSGAGGNHNEQFF. The CDR3 DNA follows: TGCGCCAGCAGCTTGGCTTTATCTGGGGCGGGAGGCAATCACAATGAGCAGTTCTTC. This rearrangement joins TRBV5-1 to TRBJ2-1; TRBD2 matches at 8 bases. CDR3 length equals 19 residues. In germline, CDR1 is SGHRS, CDR2 YFSETQ. Unmatched junction bases numbered 16, after V lost 0 bases and J lost 5 bases.

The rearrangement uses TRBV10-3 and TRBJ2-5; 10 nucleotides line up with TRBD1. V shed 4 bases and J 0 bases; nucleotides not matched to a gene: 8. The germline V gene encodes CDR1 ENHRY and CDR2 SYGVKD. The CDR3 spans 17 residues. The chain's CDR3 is CAISVTQTGGYQETQYF. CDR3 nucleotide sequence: TGTGCCATCAGTGTAACCCAGACAGGGGGCTACCAAGAGACCCAGTACTTC.

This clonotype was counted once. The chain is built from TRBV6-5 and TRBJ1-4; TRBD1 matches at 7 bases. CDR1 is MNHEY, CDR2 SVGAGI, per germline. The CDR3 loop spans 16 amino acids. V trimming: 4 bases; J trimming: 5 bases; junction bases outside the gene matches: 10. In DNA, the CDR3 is TGTGCCAGCAGTTCTAGTTGGGACAGCCCAAATGAAAAACTGTTTTTT. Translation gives CASSSSWDSPNEKLFF.

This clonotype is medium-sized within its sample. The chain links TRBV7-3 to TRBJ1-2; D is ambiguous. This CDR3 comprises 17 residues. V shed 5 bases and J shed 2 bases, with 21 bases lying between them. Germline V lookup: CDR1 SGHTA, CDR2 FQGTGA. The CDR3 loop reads CASSALPGVQTNYGYTF. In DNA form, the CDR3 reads TGTGCCAGCAGCGCTTTGCCCGGGGTACAGACAAACTATGGCTACACCTTC.

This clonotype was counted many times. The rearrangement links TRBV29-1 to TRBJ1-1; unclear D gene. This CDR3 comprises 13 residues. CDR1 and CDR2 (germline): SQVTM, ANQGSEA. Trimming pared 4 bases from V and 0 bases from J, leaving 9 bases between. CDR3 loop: CSVAEPMNTEAFF. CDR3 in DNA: TGCAGCGTTGCCGAGCCAATGAACACTGAAGCTTTCTTT.

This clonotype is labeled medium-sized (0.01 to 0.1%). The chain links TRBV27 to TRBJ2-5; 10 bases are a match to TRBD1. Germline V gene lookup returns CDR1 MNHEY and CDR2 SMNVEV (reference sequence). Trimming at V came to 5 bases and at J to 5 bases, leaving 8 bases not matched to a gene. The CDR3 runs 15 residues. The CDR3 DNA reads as TGTGCCAGCAGTCCGACAGGGGGCACGGGGGAGACCCAGTACTTC. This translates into CASSPTGGTGETQYF.

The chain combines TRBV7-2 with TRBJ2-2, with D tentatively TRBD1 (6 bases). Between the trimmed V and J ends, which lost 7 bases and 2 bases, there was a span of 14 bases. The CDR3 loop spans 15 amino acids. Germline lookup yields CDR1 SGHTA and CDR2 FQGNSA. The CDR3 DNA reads TGTGCCAGCACCGCCTCAGGGGCCAACACCGGGGAGCTGTTTTTT. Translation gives CASTASGANTGELFF.

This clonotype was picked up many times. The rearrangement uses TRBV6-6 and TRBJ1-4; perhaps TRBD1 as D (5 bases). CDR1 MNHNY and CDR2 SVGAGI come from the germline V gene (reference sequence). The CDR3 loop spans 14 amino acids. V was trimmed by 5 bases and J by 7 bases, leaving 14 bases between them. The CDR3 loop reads CASSPRVTGEKLFF. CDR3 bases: TGTGCCAGCAGTCCCAGGGTCACGGGTGAAAAACTGTTTTTT.

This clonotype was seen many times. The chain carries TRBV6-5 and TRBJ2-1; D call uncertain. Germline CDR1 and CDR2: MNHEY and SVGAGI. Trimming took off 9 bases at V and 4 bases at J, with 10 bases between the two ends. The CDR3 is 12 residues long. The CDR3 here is CASYGPYNEQFF. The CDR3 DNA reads TGTGCCAGTTACGGGCCGTACAATGAGCAGTTCTTC.

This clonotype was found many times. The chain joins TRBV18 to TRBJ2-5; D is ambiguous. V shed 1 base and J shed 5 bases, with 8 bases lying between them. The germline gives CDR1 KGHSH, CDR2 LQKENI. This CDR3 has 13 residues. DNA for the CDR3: TGTGCCAGCTCACCACAGGCAGTCGAGACCCAGTACTTC. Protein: CASSPQAVETQYF.

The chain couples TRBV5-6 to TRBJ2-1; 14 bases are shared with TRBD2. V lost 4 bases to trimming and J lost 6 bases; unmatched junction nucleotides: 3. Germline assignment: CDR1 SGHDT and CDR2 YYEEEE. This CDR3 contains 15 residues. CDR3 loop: CASSPGLAGGNEQFF. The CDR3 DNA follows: TGTGCCAGCAGCCCCGGACTAGCGGGAGGCAATGAGCAGTTCTTC.

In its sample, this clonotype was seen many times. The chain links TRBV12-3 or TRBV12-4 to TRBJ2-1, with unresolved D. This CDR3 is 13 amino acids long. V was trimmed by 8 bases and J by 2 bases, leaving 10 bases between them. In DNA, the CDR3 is TGTGCCAGCGCCGGTATTGCCTACAATGAGCAGTTCTTC. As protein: CASAGIAYNEQFF.